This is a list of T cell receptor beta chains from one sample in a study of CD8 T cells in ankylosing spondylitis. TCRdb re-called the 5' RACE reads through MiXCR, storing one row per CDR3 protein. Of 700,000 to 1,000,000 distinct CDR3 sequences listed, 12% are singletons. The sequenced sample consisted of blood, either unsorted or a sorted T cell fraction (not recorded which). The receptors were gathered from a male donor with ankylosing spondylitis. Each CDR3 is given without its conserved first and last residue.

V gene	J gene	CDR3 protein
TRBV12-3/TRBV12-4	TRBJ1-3	ASNAYGTSGNTIY
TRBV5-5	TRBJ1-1	ASSTTDTEAF
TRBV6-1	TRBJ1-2	ASQRTRQDPYGYT
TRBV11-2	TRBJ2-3	ASSLDFRGPYTQY
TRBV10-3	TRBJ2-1	AISERQPSYNEQF
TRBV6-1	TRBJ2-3	ASRRGPRGDTQY
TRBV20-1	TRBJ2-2	SASFANTGELF
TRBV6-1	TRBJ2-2	ASSVRDREPGELF
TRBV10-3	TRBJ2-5	AISDAEPARKTQY
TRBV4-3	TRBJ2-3	ASSQETFETGKY
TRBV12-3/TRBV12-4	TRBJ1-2	ASLPGGGARYT
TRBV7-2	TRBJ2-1	ASSITSGTEQNEQF
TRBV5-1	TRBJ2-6	ASSLGLGSGANVLT
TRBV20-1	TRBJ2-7	SANPRGVSREQY
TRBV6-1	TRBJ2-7	ASSEGPMSGEQY
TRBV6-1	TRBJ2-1	ASSVTGGHGGEQF
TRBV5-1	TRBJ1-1	ASSAYRNTEAF
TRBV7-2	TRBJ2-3	ASSYQATSGITDTQY
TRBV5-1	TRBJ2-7	ASSVADRGYEQY
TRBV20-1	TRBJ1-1	SASFLQTPGAF
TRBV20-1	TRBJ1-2	SARGWDSNYGYT
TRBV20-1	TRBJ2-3	SARNSGGAGDTQY
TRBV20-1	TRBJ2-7	SLPDGATGEQY
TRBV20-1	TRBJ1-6	SADRANSPLH
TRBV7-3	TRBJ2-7	ASSSAGTGGYEQY
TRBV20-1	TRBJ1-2	SARNREDGYT
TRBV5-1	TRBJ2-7	ASSPRDRGEQY
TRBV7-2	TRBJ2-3	ASSSRLARSPTQY
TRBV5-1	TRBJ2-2	ASSPQGAFEDGELF
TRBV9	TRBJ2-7	ASSVATGPLYEQY
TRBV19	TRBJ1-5	ASSRGYRDRGKQPQH
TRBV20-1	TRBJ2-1	SAPTWGHGNEQF
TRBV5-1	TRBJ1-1	ASSLGEEAF
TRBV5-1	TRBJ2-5	ASSLDGTLRGQY
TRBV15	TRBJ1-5	ATSRGTGYPRGFDQPQH
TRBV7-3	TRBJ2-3	ASSLIGGSSTDTQY
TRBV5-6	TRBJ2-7	ASSNAATGGSYEQY
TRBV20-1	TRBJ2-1	SADSDRDEQF
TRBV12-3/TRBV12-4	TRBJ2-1	ASTDPGQAIFNEQF
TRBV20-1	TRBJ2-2	SARGHPGLF
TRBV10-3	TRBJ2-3	AISEDFPSTDTQY
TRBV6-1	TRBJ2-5	ASRGQGAETQY
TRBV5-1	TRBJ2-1	ASSLAVTSSGNEQF
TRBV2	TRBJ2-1	ASSVLESGKQF
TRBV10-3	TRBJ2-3	AISHGLAGGTDTQY
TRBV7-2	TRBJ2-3	ASSSARTSGATDTQY
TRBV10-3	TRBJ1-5	AISEKGQPQH
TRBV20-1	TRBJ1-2	SVPDETNYGYT
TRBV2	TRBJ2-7	ASQGRAYEQY
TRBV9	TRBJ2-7	ASSGSGRPFYEQY
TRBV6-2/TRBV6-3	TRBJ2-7	ASSYPAGTYEQY
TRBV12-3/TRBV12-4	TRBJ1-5	ASSHGGLGSNQPQH
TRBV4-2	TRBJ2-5	ASSKGLAGEETQY
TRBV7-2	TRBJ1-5	ASSLEGHPNSNQPQH
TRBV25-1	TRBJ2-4	ASSDPQGGKNIQY
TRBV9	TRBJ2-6	ATSAPYSGANVLT
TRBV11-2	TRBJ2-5	ASSFRVTSKY
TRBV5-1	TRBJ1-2	ASSRAGQGESYGYT
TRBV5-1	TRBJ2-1	ASSSQALDEQF